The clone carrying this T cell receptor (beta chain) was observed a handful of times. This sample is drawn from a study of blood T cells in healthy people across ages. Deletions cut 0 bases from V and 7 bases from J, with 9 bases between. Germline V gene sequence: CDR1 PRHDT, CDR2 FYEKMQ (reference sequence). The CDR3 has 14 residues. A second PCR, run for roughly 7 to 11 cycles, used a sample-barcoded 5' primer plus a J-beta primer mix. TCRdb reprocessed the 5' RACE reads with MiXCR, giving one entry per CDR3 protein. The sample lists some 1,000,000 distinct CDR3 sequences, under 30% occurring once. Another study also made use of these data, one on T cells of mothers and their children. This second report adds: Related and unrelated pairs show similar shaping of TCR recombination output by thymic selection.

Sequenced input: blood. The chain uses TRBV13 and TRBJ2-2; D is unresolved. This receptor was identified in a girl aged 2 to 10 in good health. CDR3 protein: CASSLGGRIGELFF. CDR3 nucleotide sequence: TGTGCCAGCAGCTTAGGCGGAAGGATCGGGGAGCTGTTTTTT. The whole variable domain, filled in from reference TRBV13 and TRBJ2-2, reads AAGVIQSPRHLIKEKRETATLKCYPIPRHDTVYWYQQGPGQDPQFLISFYEKMQSDKGSIPDRFSAQQFSDYHSELNMSSLELGDSALYFCASSLGGRIGELFFGEGSRLTVL.